This T cell receptor (beta chain) is drawn from a study of blood T cell repertoires in COVID-19. Study at large: The United States, Italy and Spain were the sources of the acute and convalescent COVID-19 samples. PBMCs, B-cell-depleted T cells, or T cells provided the cDNA or gDNA that made up the material.

The CDR3 has 14 residues. V lost 3 bases and J lost 0, with 9 bases in between. Germline V CDR1 and CDR2: MNHEY, SMNVEV (reference sequence). Original data processing: It was from reference gene primer amplification that nucleated cell counts were estimated. TCRdb's table, derived via immunoSEQ multiplex PCR, lists solely in-frame clones and lacks some. The V and J calls and clone size come from that table; D and trimming were worked out from the DNA. The profile shows a few hundred thousand clones, approximately 87% of them singletons. The sequence was obtained from a man aged 55-75 years who had recovered from COVID-19. Sequenced sample: peripheral blood. This chain links TRBV27 with TRBJ2-7; TRBD1 is a possible D gene (5 bases). The CDR3 nucleotides are TGTGCCAGCAGTTTGACGACAGACTCCTACGAGCAGTACTTC. It specifies CASSLTTDSYEQYF.